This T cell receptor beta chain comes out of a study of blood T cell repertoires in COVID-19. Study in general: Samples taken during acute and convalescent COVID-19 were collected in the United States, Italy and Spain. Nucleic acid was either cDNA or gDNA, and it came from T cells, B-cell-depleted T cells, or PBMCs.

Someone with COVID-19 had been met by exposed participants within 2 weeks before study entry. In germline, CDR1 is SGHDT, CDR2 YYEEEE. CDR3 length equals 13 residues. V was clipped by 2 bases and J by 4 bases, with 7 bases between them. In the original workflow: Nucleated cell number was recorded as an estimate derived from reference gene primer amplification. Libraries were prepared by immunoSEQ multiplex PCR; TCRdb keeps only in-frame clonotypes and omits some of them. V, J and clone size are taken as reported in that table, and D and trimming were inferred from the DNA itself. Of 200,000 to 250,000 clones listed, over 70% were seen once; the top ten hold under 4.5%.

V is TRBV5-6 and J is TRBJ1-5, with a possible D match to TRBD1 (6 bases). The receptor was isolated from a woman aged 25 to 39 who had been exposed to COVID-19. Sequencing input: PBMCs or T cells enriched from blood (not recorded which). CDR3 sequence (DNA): TGTGCCAGCAGCTTTACAGGGAATCAGCCCCAGCATTTT. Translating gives CASSFTGNQPQHF.